This T cell receptor (beta chain) originates from a study of shared clonotypes between healthy human individuals. Notes on the study in general: Represented diversity, genetic and exposure-history alike, was limited by few donors.

A remark on this clone: Antigen: not known.

CDR1 and CDR2 (germline): MDHEN, SYDVKM. This CDR3 region has 14 residues. V lost 6 bases to trimming and J lost 4 bases; unmatched junction nucleotides: 6. The assay ran at deep level. Here immunoSEQ multiplex PCR was the method, and the copy in TCRdb shows in-frame clones only, minus some. The sample lists millions of clones; about 92% were seen once. The sequence was obtained from a man in his late teens or twenties in good health. Some clones in this sample may be carry-over from other donors' samples. Sequencing used naive CD4+ T cells from PBMCs. The subset was: CD45RA+ positively selected. V usage is TRBV28 and J usage is TRBJ2-7; TRBD1 aligns across 10 bases. DNA for the CDR3: TGTGCCAGCAGCCAACGGGACAGGGGTTACGAGCAGTACTTC. Amino acids: CASSQRDRGYEQYF.